The T cell receptor (beta chain) described here comes from a study of T cell changes during pregnancy in multiple sclerosis. Between the trimmed V and J ends, which lost 5 bases and 7 bases, there was a span of 18 bases. The CDR3 has 14 amino acids. Germline-derived CDR1 and CDR2 are SGHTS and YDEGEE. Profiled with immunoSEQ multiplex PCR; TCRdb holds only in-frame clones, not every one. This sample has tens of thousands of clones, with 90% to 95% found just once. The chain has TRBV5-8 and TRBJ1-2; D unresolved. Sequences were derived from CD8+ T cells from peripheral blood mononuclear cells, sampled in the second trimester of pregnancy. This receptor was taken from a female donor with multiple sclerosis, enrolled in a pregnancy study. CDR3 region: CASSQTSEPSGYTF. The CDR3, as DNA: TGTGCCAGCAGTCAAACGAGCGAGCCGTCTGGCTACACCTTC.